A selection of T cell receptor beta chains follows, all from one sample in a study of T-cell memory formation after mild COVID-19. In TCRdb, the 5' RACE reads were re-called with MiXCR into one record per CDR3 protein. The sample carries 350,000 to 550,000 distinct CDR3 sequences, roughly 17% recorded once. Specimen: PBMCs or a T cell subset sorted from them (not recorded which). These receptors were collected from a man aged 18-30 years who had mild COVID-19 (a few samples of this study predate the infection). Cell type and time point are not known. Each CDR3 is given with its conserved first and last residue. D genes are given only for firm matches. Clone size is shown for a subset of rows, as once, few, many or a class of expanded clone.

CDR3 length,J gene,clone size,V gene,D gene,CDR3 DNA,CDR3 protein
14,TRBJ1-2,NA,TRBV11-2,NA,TGTGCCAGCAGCTTCACCGGGGGGGGATATGGCTACACCTTC,CASSFTGGGYGYTF
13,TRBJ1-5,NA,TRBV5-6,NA,TGTGCCAGCAGCTTGGGGGGGTTACAGCCCCAGCATTTT,CASSLGGLQPQHF
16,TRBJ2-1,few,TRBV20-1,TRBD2,TGCAGTGCTAGAGGAACTAGCGGGGGGGCCCGGAATGAGCAGTTCTTC,CSARGTSGGARNEQFF
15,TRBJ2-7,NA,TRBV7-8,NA,TGTGCCAGCAGCGCGTCCGGGGGCCCGGGCCTAGAGCAGTACTTC,CASSASGGPGLEQYF
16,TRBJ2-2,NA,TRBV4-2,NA,TGTGCCAGCAGCCAAGAGTTTTGGGGGGTCACCGGGGAGCTGTTTTTT,CASSQEFWGVTGELFF
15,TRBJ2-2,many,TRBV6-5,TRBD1,TGTGCCAGCAGAGCCGGGACAGGGGTAGCTCGGGAGCTGTTTTTT,CASRAGTGVARELFF
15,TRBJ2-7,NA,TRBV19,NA,TGTGCAAGTAGTATTGAATTCGGCCGCTCCTACGAGCAGTACTTC,CASSIEFGRSYEQYF
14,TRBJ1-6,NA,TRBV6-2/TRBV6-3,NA,TGTGCCAGCAGCTTCGGCCAGGGTTATTCACCCCTCCACTTT,CASSFGQGYSPLHF
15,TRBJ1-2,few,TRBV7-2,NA,TGTGCCAGCAGCCCCTGGACTGTACCTAACTATGGCTACACCTTC,CASSPWTVPNYGYTF
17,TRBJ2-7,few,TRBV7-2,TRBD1,TGTGCCAGCAGCTTAGCCCTCACAGGGGGCGTCACCTACGAGCAGTACTTC,CASSLALTGGVTYEQYF
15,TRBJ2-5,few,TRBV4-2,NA,TGTGCCAGCAGCCCGCGGTCGGTGGGGGCGGGCGACCAGTACTTC,CASSPRSVGAGDQYF
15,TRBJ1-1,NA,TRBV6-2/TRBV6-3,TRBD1,TGTGCCAGCCACGAGGGGTGGCAGGGGGCCCCGAGAGCTTTCTTT,CASHEGWQGAPRAFF
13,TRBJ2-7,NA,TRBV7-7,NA,TGTGCCAGCAGCACACAGGTTGACTACGAGCAGTACTTC,CASSTQVDYEQYF
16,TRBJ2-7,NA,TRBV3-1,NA,TGTGCCAGCAGCCAAGATGGTCTTGGGGTGACCTACGAGCAGTACTTC,CASSQDGLGVTYEQYF
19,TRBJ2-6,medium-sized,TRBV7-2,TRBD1,TGTGCCAGCAGCTCAGAGGGGGCAGGGATCACTTCTGGGGCCAACGTCCTGACTTTC,CASSSEGAGITSGANVLTF
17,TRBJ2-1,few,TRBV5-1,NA,TGCGCCAGCAGCTTGGATTCTAGGGACCGATCTTACAATGAGCAGTTCTTC,CASSLDSRDRSYNEQFF
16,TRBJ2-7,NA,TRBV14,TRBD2,TGTGCCAGCAGCCAAATCCAGACTAGCGGAACCTACGAGCAGTACTTC,CASSQIQTSGTYEQYF
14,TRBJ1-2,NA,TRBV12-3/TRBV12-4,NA,TGTGCCAGCAGTCGCCGTGGAGGGGAGGATGGCTACACCTTC,CASSRRGGEDGYTF
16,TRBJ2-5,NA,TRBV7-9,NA,TGTGCCAGCAGCTTAGTAGGAGACACCTACCAAGAGACCCAGTACTTC,CASSLVGDTYQETQYF
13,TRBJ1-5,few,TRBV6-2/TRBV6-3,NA,TGTGCCAGCAGTTACGGGTTGGATCAGCCCCAGCATTTT,CASSYGLDQPQHF
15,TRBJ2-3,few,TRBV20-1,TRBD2,TGCAGCATGAGACTAGCGGGGGGGGGCACAGATACGCAGTATTTT,CSMRLAGGGTDTQYF
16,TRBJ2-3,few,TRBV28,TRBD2,TGTGCCAGCAGTTTAGGGGGACTAGCGGGGTATTTGACGCAGTATTTT,CASSLGGLAGYLTQYF
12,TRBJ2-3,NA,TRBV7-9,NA,TGTGCCAGCAGTTCTCAGCAGGATACGCAGTATTTT,CASSSQQDTQYF
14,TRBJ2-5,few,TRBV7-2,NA,TGTGCCAGCAGCTTGCGGGTCCACGAAGAGACCCAGTACTTC,CASSLRVHEETQYF
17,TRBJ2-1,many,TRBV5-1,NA,TGCGCCAGCAGCTTGAACAGGGAGTCCAAGGGTGCTAATGAGCAGTTCTTC,CASSLNRESKGANEQFF
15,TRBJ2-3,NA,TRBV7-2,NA,TGTGCCAGCAGCAGCCGACCGGAGCGATCGAATACGCAGTATTTT,CASSSRPERSNTQYF
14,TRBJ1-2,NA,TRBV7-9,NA,TGTGCCAGCAGCTTAAATCCGGGAGGGGATGGCTACACCTTC,CASSLNPGGDGYTF
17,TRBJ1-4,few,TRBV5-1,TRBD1,TGCGCCAGCAGCTTGGCAGGACTCCGGGACAGGCTAGAAAAACTGTTTTTT,CASSLAGLRDRLEKLFF
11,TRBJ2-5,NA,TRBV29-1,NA,TGCAGCGCCGCGGAGCCTGCGACCCAGTACTTC,CSAAEPATQYF
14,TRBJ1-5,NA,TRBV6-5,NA,TGTGCCAGCAGTTACTCGAGTGGGGTTCAGCCCCAGCATTTT,CASSYSSGVQPQHF
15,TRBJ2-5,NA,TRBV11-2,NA,TGTGCCAGCAGCCCCCAAGGACTATACCAAGAGACCCAGTACTTC,CASSPQGLYQETQYF
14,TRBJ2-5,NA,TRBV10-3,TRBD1,TGTGCCATCAGTCGAGGACAGGGGCTAGAGACCCAGTACTTC,CAISRGQGLETQYF
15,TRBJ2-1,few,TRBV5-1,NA,TGCGCCAGCAGCTTGGTGGGTAGCACCTACAATGAGCAGTTCTTC,CASSLVGSTYNEQFF
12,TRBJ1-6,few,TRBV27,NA,TGTGCCAGCAGTCGAACAAATTCACCCCTCCACTTT,CASSRTNSPLHF
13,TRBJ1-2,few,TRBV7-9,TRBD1,TGTGCCAGCAGCCGCGGACAGGGGAATGGCTACACCTTC,CASSRGQGNGYTF
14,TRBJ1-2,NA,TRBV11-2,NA,TGTGCCAGCAGCTTAGCCAGGAGGGGACATGGCTACACCTTC,CASSLARRGHGYTF
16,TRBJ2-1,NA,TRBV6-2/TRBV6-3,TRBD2,TGTGCCAGCAGTTACAGACTAGCGGGGGGGCCGAATGAGCAGTTCTTC,CASSYRLAGGPNEQFF
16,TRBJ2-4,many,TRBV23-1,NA,TGCGCCAGCAGTCACGGGTTCGTTGAGGCCAAAAACATTCAGTACTTC,CASSHGFVEAKNIQYF
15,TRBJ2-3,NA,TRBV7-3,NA,TGTGCCAGCAGCTTGCGCGCAGCTAGCACAGATACGCAGTATTTT,CASSLRAASTDTQYF
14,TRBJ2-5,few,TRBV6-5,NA,TGTGCCAGCAGTTACTTGACAGGCCGTGAGACCCAGTACTTC,CASSYLTGRETQYF
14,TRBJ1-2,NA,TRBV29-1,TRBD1,TGCAGCGTTACCCCCGGGACAGGGACCTATGGCTACACCTTC,CSVTPGTGTYGYTF
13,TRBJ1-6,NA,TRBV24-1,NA,TGTGCCACCAGTGAGGAAGGTGGCGCACCCCTCCACTTT,CATSEEGGAPLHF
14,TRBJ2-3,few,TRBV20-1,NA,TGCAGTGCTACTACTCTAGCACACACAGATACGCAGTATTTT,CSATTLAHTDTQYF
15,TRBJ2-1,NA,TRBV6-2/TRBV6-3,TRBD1,TGTGCCAGCAGCCTCCGGGACAGGGTCAACAATGAGCAGTTCTTC,CASSLRDRVNNEQFF
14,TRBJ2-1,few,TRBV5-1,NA,TGCGCCAGCAGACCCGAGGGGTCTTTCAATGAGCAGTTCTTC,CASRPEGSFNEQFF
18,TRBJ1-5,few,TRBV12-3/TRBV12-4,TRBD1,TGTGCCAGCAGCCCGGGGACAGGGCGGTATGGCAGCAATCAGCCCCAGCATTTT,CASSPGTGRYGSNQPQHF
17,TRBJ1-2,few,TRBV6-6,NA,TGTGCCAGCAGTTACTCCCCCCAGGGAGGGCAGGGGTATGGCTACACCTTC,CASSYSPQGGQGYGYTF
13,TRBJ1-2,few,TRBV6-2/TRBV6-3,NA,TGTGCCAGCAGTCTCGGACTTGTCGGGGGCTACACCTTC,CASSLGLVGGYTF
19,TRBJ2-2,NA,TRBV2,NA,TGTGCCAGCAGTGAACGGCCTCAGGCTATTGCAGCACTCACCGGGGAGCTGTTTTTT,CASSERPQAIAALTGELFF
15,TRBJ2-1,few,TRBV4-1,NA,TGCGCCAGCAGCCAAGAAGTCCGCAGAAACAATGAGCAGTTCTTC,CASSQEVRRNNEQFF
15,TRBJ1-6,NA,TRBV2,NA,TGTGCCAGCAGTGAACGGACAGTCTATAATTCACCCCTCCACTTT,CASSERTVYNSPLHF
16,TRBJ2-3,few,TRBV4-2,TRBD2,TGTGCCAGCGCCGGGGGCCAATCGGGGGGGCTGGATACGCAGTATTTT,CASAGGQSGGLDTQYF
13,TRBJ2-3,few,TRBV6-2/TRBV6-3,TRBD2,TGTGCCAGCAGTAGGGACTACCCAGATACGCAGTATTTT,CASSRDYPDTQYF
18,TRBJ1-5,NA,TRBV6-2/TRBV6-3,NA,TGTGCCAGCAGTTACCGGCCCGGGTGGCGGTCAAGCAATCAGCCCCAGCATTTT,CASSYRPGWRSSNQPQHF
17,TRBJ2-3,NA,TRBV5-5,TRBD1,TGTGCCAGCAGCTTGGTGCCGGGGACAGGGGGAAGGGATACGCAGTATTTT,CASSLVPGTGGRDTQYF